What follows is one TCR beta chain and its context. No antigen is known for it. This sample stems from a study of early stage breast cancer tumors. Whole-study results and caveats: Commonly generated sequences made up most enriched TCRB sequences shared between patients. In about 85% of the 16 patients, blood comparison separated tumor from normal breast. Compared with adjacent normal breast, tumors showed around 2.5-fold denser, more clonal T cells.

Between the trimmed V and J ends, which lost 2 bases and 1 base, there was a span of 12 bases. The CDR3 runs 16 residues. Germline V CDR1 and CDR2: SGHDT, YYEEEE. TCRdb's copy holds only in-frame clones and misses some; the assay was immunoSEQ multiplex PCR. The table has over 25,000 clones, roughly 55% seen once. Sequenced sample: breast tumor tissue. The TCR originated in a person between 45 and 65 years old with breast cancer. The V call is TRBV5-6, the J call TRBJ2-2, with D perhaps matching TRBD2 (5 bases). CDR3: CASSLVGEGNTGELFF. The CDR3 DNA reads as TGTGCCAGCAGCTTAGTGGGAGAGGGGAACACCGGGGAGCTGTTTTTT.